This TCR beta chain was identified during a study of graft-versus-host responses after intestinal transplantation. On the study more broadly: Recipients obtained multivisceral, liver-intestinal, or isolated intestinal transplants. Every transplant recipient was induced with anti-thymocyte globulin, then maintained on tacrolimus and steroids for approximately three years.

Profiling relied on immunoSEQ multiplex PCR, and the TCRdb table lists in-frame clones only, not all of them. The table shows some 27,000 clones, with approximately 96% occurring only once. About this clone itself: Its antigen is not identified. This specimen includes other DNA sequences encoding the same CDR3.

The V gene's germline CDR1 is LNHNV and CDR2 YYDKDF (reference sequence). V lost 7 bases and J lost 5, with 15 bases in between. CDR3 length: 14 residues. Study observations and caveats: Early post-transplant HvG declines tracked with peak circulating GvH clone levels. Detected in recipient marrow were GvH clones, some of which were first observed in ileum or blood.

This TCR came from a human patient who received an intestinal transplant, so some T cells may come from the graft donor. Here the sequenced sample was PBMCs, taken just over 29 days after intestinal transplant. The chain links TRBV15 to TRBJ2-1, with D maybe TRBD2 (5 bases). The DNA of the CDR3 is TGTGCCACCACCCCGGGGAACGCACACAATGAGCAGTTCTTC. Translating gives CATTPGNAHNEQFF.